This TCR beta chain was retrieved from a study of shared clonotypes between healthy human individuals. Generated by immunoSEQ multiplex PCR, the TCRdb table keeps only in-frame clones and is missing some. Of fewer than 3 million clones in the sample, 85% to 95% are singletons; the top ten hold approximately 0.39%. This CDR3 is 14 amino acids long. V dropped 7 bases and J dropped 5; count of bases not matched to a gene: 10. Germline CDR1 reads SGHNT; CDR2 reads YYREEE (reference sequence). Specimen: naive CD4+ T cells from PBMCs. Subset of the sample: CD45RA+ positively selected. The TCR originated in a man aged 18 to 30 in good health. Some clones in this sample may be carry-over from other donors' samples. The chain links TRBV5-4 to TRBJ2-3; TRBD2 agrees at 7 bases. CDR3 sequence: CASGAGLVLDTQYF. Written as DNA, the CDR3 is TGTGCCAGCGGAGCTGGACTAGTCCTAGATACGCAGTATTTT.